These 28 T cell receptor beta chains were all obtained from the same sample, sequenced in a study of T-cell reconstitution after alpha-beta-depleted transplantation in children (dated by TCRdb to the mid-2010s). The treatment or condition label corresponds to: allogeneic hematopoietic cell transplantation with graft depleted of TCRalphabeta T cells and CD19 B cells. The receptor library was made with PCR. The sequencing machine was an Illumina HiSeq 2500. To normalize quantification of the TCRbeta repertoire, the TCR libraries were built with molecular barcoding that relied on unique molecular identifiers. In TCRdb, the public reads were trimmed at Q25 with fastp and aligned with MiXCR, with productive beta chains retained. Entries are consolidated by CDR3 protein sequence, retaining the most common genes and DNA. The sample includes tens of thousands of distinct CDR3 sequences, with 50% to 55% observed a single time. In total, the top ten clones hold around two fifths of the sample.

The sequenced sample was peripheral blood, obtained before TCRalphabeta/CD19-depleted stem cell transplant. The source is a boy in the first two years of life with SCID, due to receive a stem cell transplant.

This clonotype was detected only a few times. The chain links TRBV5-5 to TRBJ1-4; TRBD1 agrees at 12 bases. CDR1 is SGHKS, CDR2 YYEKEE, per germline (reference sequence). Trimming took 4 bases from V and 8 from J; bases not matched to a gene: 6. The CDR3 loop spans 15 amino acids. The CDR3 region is CASSTGTGGREKLFF. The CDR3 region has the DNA TGTGCCAGCAGCACAGGGACAGGGGGCAGAGAAAAACTGTTTTTT.

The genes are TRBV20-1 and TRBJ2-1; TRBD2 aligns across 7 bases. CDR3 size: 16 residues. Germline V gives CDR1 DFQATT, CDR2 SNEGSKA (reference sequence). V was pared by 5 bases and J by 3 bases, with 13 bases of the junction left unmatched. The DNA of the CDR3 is TGCAGTGCTTACCCGGGGGGACGGCGTTTCTACAATGAGCAGTTCTTC. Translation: CSAYPGGRRFYNEQFF.

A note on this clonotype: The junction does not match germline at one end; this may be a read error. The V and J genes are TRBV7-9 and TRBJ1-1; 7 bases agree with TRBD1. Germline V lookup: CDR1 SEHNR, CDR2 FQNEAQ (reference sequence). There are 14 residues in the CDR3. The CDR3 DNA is TGTGCCAGCAGCTCAAAACAGGGGAACACTGAAGCGTTCTTT. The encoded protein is CASSSKQGNTEAFF.

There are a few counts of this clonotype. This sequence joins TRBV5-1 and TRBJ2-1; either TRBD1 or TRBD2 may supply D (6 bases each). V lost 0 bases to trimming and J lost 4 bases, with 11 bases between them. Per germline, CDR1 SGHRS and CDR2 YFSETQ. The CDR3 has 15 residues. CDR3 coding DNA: TGCGCCAGCAGCTTGGAGGGGGACTTATACAATGAGCAGTTCTTC. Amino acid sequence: CASSLEGDLYNEQFF.

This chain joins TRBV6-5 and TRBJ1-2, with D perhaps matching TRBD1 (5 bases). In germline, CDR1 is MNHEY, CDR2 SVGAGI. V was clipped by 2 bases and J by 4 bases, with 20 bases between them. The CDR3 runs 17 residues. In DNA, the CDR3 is TGTGCCAGCAGTTACAATATAATGGGGGTTAAAGGCTATGGCTACACCTTC. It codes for CASSYNIMGVKGYGYTF.

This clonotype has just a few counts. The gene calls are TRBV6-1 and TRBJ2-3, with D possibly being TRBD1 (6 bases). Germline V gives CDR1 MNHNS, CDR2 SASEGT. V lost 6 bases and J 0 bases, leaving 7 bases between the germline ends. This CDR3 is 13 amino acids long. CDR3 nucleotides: TGTGCCAGCAGCCAGGGGAGCACAGATACGCAGTATTTT. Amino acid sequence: CASSQGSTDTQYF.

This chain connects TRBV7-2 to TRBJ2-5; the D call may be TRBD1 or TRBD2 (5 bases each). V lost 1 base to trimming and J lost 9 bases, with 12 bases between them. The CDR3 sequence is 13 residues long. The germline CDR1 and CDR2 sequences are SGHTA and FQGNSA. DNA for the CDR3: TGTGCCAGCAGCTTAGATGGAAGAGGGGCCCAGTACTTC. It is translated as CASSLDGRGAQYF.

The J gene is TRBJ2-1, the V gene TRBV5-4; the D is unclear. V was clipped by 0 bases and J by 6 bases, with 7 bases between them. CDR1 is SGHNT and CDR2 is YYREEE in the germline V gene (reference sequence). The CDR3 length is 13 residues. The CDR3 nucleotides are TGTGCCAGCAGCTTGGCGATCGGCAATGAGCAGTTCTTC. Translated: CASSLAIGNEQFF.

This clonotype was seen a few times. The CDR3 protein is CSATQLGGGAGTDTQYF. The CDR3 DNA sequence: TGCAGTGCTACCCAACTCGGCGGGGGGGCCGGCACAGATACGCAGTATTTT. The chain employs TRBV20-1 and TRBJ2-3; 9 nucleotides align to TRBD2. The CDR3 has 17 amino acids. Germline loops: CDR1 DFQATT, CDR2 SNEGSKA (reference sequence). V lost 4 bases and J lost 1; bases outside the gene matches: 12.

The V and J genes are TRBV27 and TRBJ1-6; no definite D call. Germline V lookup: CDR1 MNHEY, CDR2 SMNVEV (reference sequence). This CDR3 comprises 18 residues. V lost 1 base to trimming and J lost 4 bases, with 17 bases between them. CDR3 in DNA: TGTGCCAGCAGTTTATTGGTCGGTCAGGCCGAATATAATTCACCCCTCCACTTT. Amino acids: CASSLLVGQAEYNSPLHF.

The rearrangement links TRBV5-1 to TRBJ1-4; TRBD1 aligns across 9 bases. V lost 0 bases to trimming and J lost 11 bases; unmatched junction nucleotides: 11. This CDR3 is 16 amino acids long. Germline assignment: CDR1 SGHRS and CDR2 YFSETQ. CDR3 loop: CASSLELGTGLQKLFF. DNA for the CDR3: TGCGCCAGCAGCTTGGAGTTGGGGACAGGGCTCCAGAAACTGTTTTTT.

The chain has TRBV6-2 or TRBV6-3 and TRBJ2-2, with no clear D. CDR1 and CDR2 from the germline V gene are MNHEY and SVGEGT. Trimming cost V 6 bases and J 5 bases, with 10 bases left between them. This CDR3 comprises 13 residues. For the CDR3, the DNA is TGTGCCAGCAGCTACGGCGAGACCGGGGAGCTGTTTTTT. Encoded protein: CASSYGETGELFF.

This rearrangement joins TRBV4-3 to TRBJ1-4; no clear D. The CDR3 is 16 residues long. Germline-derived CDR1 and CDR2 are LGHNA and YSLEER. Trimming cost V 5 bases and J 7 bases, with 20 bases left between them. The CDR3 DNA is TGCGCCAGCAGCGTCAGCCTTGAAGGGATAATTGAAAAACTGTTTTTT. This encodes CASSVSLEGIIEKLFF.

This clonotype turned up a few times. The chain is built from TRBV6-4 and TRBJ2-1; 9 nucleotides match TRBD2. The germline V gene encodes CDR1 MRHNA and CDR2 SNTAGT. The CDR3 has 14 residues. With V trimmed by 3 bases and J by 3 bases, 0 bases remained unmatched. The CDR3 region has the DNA TGTGCCAGCAGTGAGCGGGGGGGCTACAATGAGCAGTTCTTC. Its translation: CASSERGGYNEQFF.

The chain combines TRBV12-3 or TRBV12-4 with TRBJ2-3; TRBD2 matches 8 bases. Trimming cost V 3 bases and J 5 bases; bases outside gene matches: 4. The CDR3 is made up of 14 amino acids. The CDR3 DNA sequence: TGTGCCAGCAGTTTCGGGGGGGCTAAAGATACGCAGTATTTT. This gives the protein CASSFGGAKDTQYF.

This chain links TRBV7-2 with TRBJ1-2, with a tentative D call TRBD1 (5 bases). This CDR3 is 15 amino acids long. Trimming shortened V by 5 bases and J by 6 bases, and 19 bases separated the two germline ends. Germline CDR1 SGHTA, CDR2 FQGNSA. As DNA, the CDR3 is TGTGCCAGCAGCCCGCCGGAAAGGGGCTCGGATGGCTACACCTTC. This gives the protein CASSPPERGSDGYTF.

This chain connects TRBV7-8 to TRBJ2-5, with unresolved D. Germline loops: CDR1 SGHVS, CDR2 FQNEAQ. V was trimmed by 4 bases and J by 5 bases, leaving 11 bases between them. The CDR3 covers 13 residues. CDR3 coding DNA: TGTGCCAGCAGCTCCGCCTTGTCGGAGACCCAGTACTTC. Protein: CASSSALSETQYF.

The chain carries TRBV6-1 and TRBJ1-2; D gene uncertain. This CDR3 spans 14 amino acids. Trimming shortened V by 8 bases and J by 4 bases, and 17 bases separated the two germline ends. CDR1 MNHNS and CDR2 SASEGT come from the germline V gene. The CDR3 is CASQPENALYGYTF. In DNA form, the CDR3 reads TGTGCCAGCCAACCAGAGAACGCTCTCTATGGCTACACCTTC.

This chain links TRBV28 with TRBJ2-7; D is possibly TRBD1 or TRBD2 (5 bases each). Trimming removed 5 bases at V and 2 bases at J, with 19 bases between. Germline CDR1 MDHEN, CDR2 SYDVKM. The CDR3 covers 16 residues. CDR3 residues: CASSPLSGTPTYEQYF. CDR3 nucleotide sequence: TGTGCCAGCAGTCCCCTCTCCGGGACGCCTACCTACGAGCAGTACTTC.

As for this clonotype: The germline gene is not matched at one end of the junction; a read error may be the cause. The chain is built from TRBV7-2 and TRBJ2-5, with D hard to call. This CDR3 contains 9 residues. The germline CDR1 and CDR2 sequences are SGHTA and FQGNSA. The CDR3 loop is CASSCPAFF. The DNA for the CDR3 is TGTGCCAGCAGCTGCCCCGCCTTCTTC.

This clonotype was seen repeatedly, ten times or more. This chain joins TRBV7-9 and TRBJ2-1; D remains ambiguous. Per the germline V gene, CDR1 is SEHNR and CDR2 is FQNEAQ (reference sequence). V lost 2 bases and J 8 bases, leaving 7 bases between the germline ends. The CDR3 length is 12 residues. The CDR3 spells CASSLSGDEQFF. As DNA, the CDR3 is TGTGCCAGCAGCTTATCCGGTGATGAGCAGTTCTTC.

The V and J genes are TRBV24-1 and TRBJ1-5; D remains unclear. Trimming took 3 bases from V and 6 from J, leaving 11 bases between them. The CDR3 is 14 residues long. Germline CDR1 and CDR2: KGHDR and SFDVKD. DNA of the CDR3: TGTGCCACCAGTGATCCCTCATCCACTCAGCCCCAGCATTTT. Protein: CATSDPSSTQPQHF.

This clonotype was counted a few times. CDR3 sequence (DNA): TGTGCCAGCAGCTTAGAACGTTACAATGAGCAGTTCTTC. Translation: CASSLERYNEQFF. The J gene is TRBJ2-1, the V gene TRBV7-9; the D is unclear. The ends were cut back, 1 base at V and 4 bases at J, with 5 bases in the middle. This CDR3 is built from 13 residues. The V gene's germline CDR1 is SEHNR and CDR2 FQNEAQ (reference sequence).

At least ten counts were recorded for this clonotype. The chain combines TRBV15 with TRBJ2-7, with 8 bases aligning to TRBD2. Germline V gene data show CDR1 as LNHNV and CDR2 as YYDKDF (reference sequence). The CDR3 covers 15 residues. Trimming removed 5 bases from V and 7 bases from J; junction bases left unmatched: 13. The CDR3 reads CATSLEAGAPGEQYF. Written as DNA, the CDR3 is TGTGCCACCAGCTTAGAAGCGGGGGCCCCGGGTGAGCAGTACTTC. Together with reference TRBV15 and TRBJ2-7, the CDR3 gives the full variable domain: DAMVIQNPRYQVTQFGKPVTLSCSQTLNHNVMYWYQQKSSQAPKLLFHYYDKDFNNEADTPDNFQSRRPNTSFCFLDIRSPGLGDTAMYLCATSLEAGAPGEQYFGPGTRLTVT.

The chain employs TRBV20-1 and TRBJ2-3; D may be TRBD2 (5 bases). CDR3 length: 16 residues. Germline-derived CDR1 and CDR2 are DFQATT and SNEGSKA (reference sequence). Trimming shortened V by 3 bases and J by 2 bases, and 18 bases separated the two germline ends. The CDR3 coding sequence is TGCAGTGCTAGCCCGCGGGCTAGCTTTTACACAGATACGCAGTATTTT. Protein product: CSASPRASFYTDTQYF.

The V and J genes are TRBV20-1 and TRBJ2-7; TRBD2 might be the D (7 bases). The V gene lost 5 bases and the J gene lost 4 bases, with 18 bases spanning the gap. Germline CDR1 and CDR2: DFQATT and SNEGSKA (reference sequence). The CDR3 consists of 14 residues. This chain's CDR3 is CSAGGAGESYEQYF. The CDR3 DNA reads TGCAGTGCTGGGGGGGCCGGAGAATCTTACGAGCAGTACTTC.

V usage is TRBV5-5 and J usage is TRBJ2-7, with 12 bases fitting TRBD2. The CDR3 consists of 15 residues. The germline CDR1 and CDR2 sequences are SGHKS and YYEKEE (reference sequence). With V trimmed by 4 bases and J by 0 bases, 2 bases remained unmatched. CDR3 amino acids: CASSRTSGASYEQYF. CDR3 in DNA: TGTGCCAGCAGCCGGACTAGCGGGGCCTCCTACGAGCAGTACTTC.

The CDR3 is CASTVGPRDGNQPQHF. In nucleotides, the CDR3 is TGTGCCAGCACCGTGGGCCCTCGGGATGGCAATCAGCCCCAGCATTTT. The chain is built from TRBV12-3 or TRBV12-4 and TRBJ1-5, with D unresolved. The CDR3 loop spans 16 amino acids. With 7 bases removed from V and 2 bases from J, the gap between germline ends came to 18 bases.